This T cell receptor beta chain comes out of a study of blood T cell repertoires in COVID-19. Study in general: Both acute and convalescent COVID-19 samples were obtained from the United States, Italy and Spain. PBMCs, B-cell-depleted T cells, or T cells provided the cDNA or gDNA that made up the material.

Authors' data handling: By means of reference gene primer amplification, nucleated cell counts were estimated. The assay was immunoSEQ multiplex PCR, and TCRdb's table has in-frame clones only and misses some. That table supplies the V and J calls and clone size; D and trimming were determined from the DNA. The sample contains tens of thousands of clones, around nine tenths of which appear only once. The CDR3 is 12 residues long. Germline V gene data show CDR1 as MNHEY and CDR2 as SVGEGT. V was pared by 3 bases and J by 7 bases, with 6 bases between. Sequenced material: peripheral blood. The V call is TRBV6-2 or TRBV6-3, the J call TRBJ1-4; no firm D call. The receptor was derived from a human donor in a cohort sampled during active COVID-19. CDR3 region: CASSYRFEKLFF. The CDR3 nucleotides read TGTGCCAGCAGTTATCGGTTTGAAAAACTGTTTTTT.